The rows below give T cell receptor beta chains drawn from one sample of a study of blood T cell repertoires in COVID-19. The protocol was immunoSEQ multiplex PCR, while the TCRdb copy is restricted to in-frame clones and leaves out a portion. Of 50,000 to 75,000 clones in the sample, over 65% were seen once. The sequenced sample consisted of peripheral blood. The source of these receptors is a man older than 75 with active or convalescent COVID-19. Each CDR3 is given with its conserved first and last residue. Fields, in order: D gene, clone size, J gene, CDR3 length, V gene, CDR3 DNA, CDR3 protein. The D gene is left open where the match is weak. The listing skips clone size in some rows; elsewhere it reads once, few, many or a size class.

>NA|NA|TRBJ2-1|13|TRBV19
TGTGCCAGTAGTATCAACAGGGATCATGAGCAGTTCTTC
CASSINRDHEQFF
>NA|NA|TRBJ1-1|15|TRBV5-1
TGCGCCAGCAGCTTGGCCTCTCAGTCTACAGGAGAAGCTTTCTTT
CASSLASQSTGEAFF
>NA|NA|TRBJ2-2|16|TRBV9
TGTGCCAGCAGCGTAGGGGCAGAACCGAACACCGGGGAGCTGTTTTTT
CASSVGAEPNTGELFF
>TRBD1|NA|TRBJ2-4|15|TRBV20-1
TGCAGTGCTAGTTTGACAGGGTTCCTTCAAAACATTCAGTACTTC
CSASLTGFLQNIQYF
>NA|NA|TRBJ2-1|15|TRBV6-4
TGTGCCAGCAGCCCCCTAGCAGGAGCTTACAATGAGCAGTTCTTC
CASSPLAGAYNEQFF
>TRBD2|NA|TRBJ2-1|13|TRBV6-5
TGTGCCAGCAGGGATAGCGGGAGAGGTGAGCAGTTCTTC
CASRDSGRGEQFF
>NA|many|TRBJ1-4|15|TRBV5-5
TGTGCCAGCAGCTTGGCCCAAGGGGGGGTGGAAAAACTGTTTTTT
CASSLAQGGVEKLFF
>TRBD1|NA|TRBJ2-7|15|TRBV18
TGTGCCAGCTTAACTGACAGGGAAAGCTCCTACGAGCAGTACTTC
CASLTDRESSYEQYF
>NA|once|TRBJ1-2|15|TRBV5-1
TGCGCCAGCAGCTCGACGGGCGGGTCTAACTATGGCTACACCTTC
CASSSTGGSNYGYTF
>TRBD1|NA|TRBJ1-3|14|TRBV11-2
TGTGCCAGCAGCTATAGGACAGGTGGAAACACCATATATTTT
CASSYRTGGNTIYF
>TRBD1|NA|TRBJ2-7|16|TRBV11-2
TGTGCCAGCAGCTTCGCCCGGGACAGCCTCTCCTACGAGCAGTACTTC
CASSFARDSLSYEQYF
>TRBD1|NA|TRBJ2-4|18|TRBV9
TGTGCCAGCAGCGTCGGAGAGACAGGGTTCACGGCCAAAAACATTCAGTACTTC
CASSVGETGFTAKNIQYF
>NA|NA|TRBJ1-6|14|TRBV14
TGTGCCAGCAGCAAAACAGGGTGGGATTCACCCCTCCACTTT
CASSKTGWDSPLHF
>NA|few|TRBJ2-2|14|TRBV9
TGTGCCAGCAGCGTGGAGGGCTTCGCCGGGGAGCTGTTTTTT
CASSVEGFAGELFF
>TRBD2|many|TRBJ2-2|16|TRBV9
TGTGCCAGCAGCGTAGGGACTAGCGGGTTCTCCGGGGAGCTGTTTTTT
CASSVGTSGFSGELFF
>NA|NA|TRBJ2-5|14|TRBV7-9
TGTGCCAGCAGCTTAGGGACTGCTAGAGAGACCCAGTACTTC
CASSLGTARETQYF
>NA|NA|TRBJ2-1|11|TRBV5-1
TGCGCCAGCAGCTTGTCACAAGAGCAGTTCTTC
CASSLSQEQFF
>NA|NA|TRBJ1-5|14|TRBV3-1/TRBV3-2
TGTGCCAGCAGCCAAGGCAGTCGTAATCAGCCCCAGCATTTT
CASSQGSRNQPQHF
>NA|NA|TRBJ1-4|14|TRBV18
TGTGCCAGCTCACGGAGCCCGGGTAATGAAAAACTGTTTTTT
CASSRSPGNEKLFF
>TRBD1|NA|TRBJ2-1|16|TRBV10-1
TGCGCCAGCAGTCGTATGACAGGGAGTTTGGTCAATGAGCAGTTCTTC
CASSRMTGSLVNEQFF
>NA|NA|TRBJ1-6|15|TRBV5-6
TGTGCCAGCAGCTTGGTACAGGGTTTTAGTTCGGCCCTCCACTTT
CASSLVQGFSSALHF
>TRBD2|NA|TRBJ2-3|14|TRBV2
TGTGCCACATCCGGACTAGCGGGGGTTTCTACGCAGTATTTT
CATSGLAGVSTQYF
>NA|NA|TRBJ2-7|14|TRBV6-5
TGTGCCAGCCAGGACGGAACAGGTGTCGACGAGCAGTACTTC
CASQDGTGVDEQYF
>TRBD1|NA|TRBJ1-5|16|TRBV7-9
TGTGCCAGCAGCTTAGGAAACAGGGGTGAGAATCAGCCCCAGCATTTT
CASSLGNRGENQPQHF
>NA|NA|TRBJ1-2|15|TRBV4-1
TGCGCCAGCAGCCAAATCCAAGGAACAGTCTATGGCTACACCTTC
CASSQIQGTVYGYTF
>NA|NA|TRBJ1-4|16|TRBV27
TGTGCCAGCAGTGTCACAGGGTTTGGAACTAATGAAAAACTGTTTTTT
CASSVTGFGTNEKLFF
>TRBD1|NA|TRBJ2-7|18|TRBV5-6
TGTGCCAGCAGCCCTGGGACAGGAACAAGCGGGTTCCCTCTCGAGCAGTACTTC
CASSPGTGTSGFPLEQYF
>NA|NA|TRBJ1-5|14|TRBV3-1/TRBV3-2
TGTGCCAGCAGCCAAGAGTGGGGGGACCAGCCCCAGCATTTT
CASSQEWGDQPQHF
>TRBD1|NA|TRBJ1-1|15|TRBV28
TGTGCCAGCAGTTCGCCAGGGGGCAGGTACACTGAAGCTTTCTTT
CASSSPGGRYTEAFF
>TRBD1|NA|TRBJ2-7|14|TRBV7-8
TGTGCCAGCAGCGCCAGGGTGAGGGGGCTCGAGCAGTACTTC
CASSARVRGLEQYF
>NA|NA|TRBJ1-1|11|TRBV2
TGTGCCAGCAGTCCTATTACTGAAGCTTTCTTT
CASSPITEAFF
>NA|few|TRBJ1-2|16|TRBV4-2
TGTGCCAGCAGCCAAGAGGTGGGGGACTCTAACTATGGCTACACCTTC
CASSQEVGDSNYGYTF
>NA|NA|TRBJ1-6|14|TRBV27
TGTGCCAGCCGCTGGGGGGGGGTGAGGTCACCCCTCCACTTT
CASRWGGVRSPLHF
>TRBD2|NA|TRBJ2-3|13|TRBV4-2
TGTGCCAGCAGCTCCACCCGGGAGGAAACGCAGTATTTT
CASSSTREETQYF
>NA|NA|TRBJ2-3|14|TRBV6-5
TGTGCCAGCAGTTTCGGACACAAATCAGATACGCAGTATTTT
CASSFGHKSDTQYF
>TRBD2|NA|TRBJ2-7|14|TRBV11-3
TGTGCCAGCAGCTTGGCGGGGGGGGCCTACGAGCAGTACTTC
CASSLAGGAYEQYF
>TRBD1|NA|TRBJ2-1|16|TRBV7-3
TGTGCCAGCAGCCCGATAGGGACAGGGGATGGCAATGAGCAGTTCTTC
CASSPIGTGDGNEQFF
>TRBD1|NA|TRBJ2-7|15|TRBV7-9
TGTGCCAGCAGCTTAAGCAGGACAGGGTCTTACGAGCAGTACTTC
CASSLSRTGSYEQYF
>NA|NA|TRBJ1-1|13|TRBV2
TGTGCCAGCAACAAGAGGGAAGGGACTGAAGCTTTCTTT
CASNKREGTEAFF
>TRBD1|NA|TRBJ1-4|15|TRBV7-8
TGTGCCAGCAGCCCAAGGACAGGGTCTAGTGAAAAACTGTTTTTT
CASSPRTGSSEKLFF
>NA|NA|TRBJ2-2|18|TRBV9
TGTGCCAGCATGGGGGGGCCGAGGCGGGTCAAGAACACCGGGGAGCTGTTTTTT
CASMGGPRRVKNTGELFF
>NA|NA|TRBJ1-1|12|TRBV28
TGTGCCAGCAGCCAACCAGGGTTTGAAGCTTTCTTT
CASSQPGFEAFF
>NA|NA|TRBJ1-2|13|TRBV7-9
TGTGCCAGCAGCTTAGAGTCAGTAGCTGGCTACACCTTC
CASSLESVAGYTF
>NA|NA|TRBJ2-5|12|TRBV27
TGTGCCAGCAGGACAGCGCAAGAGACCCAGTACTTC
CASRTAQETQYF
>TRBD2|NA|TRBJ2-7|17|TRBV9
TGTGCCAGCAGCGTAGGGGATGGGCTAGCGGCCAACTACGAGCAGTACTTC
CASSVGDGLAANYEQYF
>NA|NA|TRBJ2-5|13|TRBV5-5
TGTGCCAGCAGCTTTGGCCGACAAGAGACCCAGTACTTC
CASSFGRQETQYF